These 24 T cell receptor beta chains were all obtained from the same sample, sequenced in a study of blood T cell repertoires in COVID-19. Repertoires were generated with immunoSEQ multiplex PCR, while TCRdb's copy carries only in-frame clones and drops some. The data contain around 70,000 clones, around 78% of them seen just once; the ten biggest clones take up roughly a sixth. Sequenced: peripheral blood. The receptors were sampled from a human donor in a cohort sampled during active COVID-19.

This clone has only one observation. The chain is built from TRBV2 and TRBJ2-5, with 8 bases that match TRBD1. CDR3 length equals 14 residues. Germline loops: CDR1 SNHLY, CDR2 FYNNEI. With 5 bases clipped from V and 5 bases from J, the junction kept 7 bases outside the gene matches. This CDR3 is CASSPDRGGETQYF. The CDR3 nucleotides read TGTGCCAGCAGTCCAGACAGGGGCGGGGAGACCCAGTACTTC.

The genes are TRBV19 and TRBJ2-4, with D possibly being TRBD2 (7 bases). Germline V gene data show CDR1 as LNHDA and CDR2 as SQIVND (reference sequence). V was trimmed by 3 bases and J by 4 bases, leaving 16 bases between them. The CDR3 is 16 amino acids. The CDR3: CASSIVGGGTKNIQYF. The CDR3 region has the DNA TGTGCCAGTAGTATTGTAGGGGGGGGAACGAAAAACATTCAGTACTTC.

This clone was seen a few times. V gene TRBV11-2 combines with J gene TRBJ2-1; 7 nucleotides match TRBD2. V lost 10 bases to trimming and J lost 2 bases; unmatched junction nucleotides: 5. Germline V gene sequence: CDR1 SGHAT, CDR2 FQNNGV. The CDR3 is made up of 13 amino acids. The chain's CDR3 is CATGGRAYNEQFF. Here the CDR3 DNA reads TGTGCCACCGGGGGGAGGGCCTACAATGAGCAGTTCTTC.

The chain links TRBV7-2 to TRBJ2-7, with 12 bases that match TRBD2. Germline CDR1 reads SGHTA; CDR2 reads FQGNSA. V lost 3 bases and J lost 6; bases outside the gene matches: 15. This CDR3 comprises 18 residues. The CDR3 DNA is TGTGCCAGCAGCTTCGGTCTAGCGGGAGGGAAGTTTAGGGGCGAGCAGTACTTC. Encoded protein: CASSFGLAGGKFRGEQYF.

The rearrangement joins TRBV24-1 to TRBJ2-7; D is possibly TRBD1 (6 bases). Germline V gives CDR1 KGHDR, CDR2 SFDVKD. V lost 2 bases and J lost 5, with 15 bases in between. This CDR3 has 15 amino acids. The CDR3 DNA reads as TGTGCCACCAGTGATTCCGGGACAAAAAGGGACGAGCAGTACTTC. This sequence encodes CATSDSGTKRDEQYF.

V usage is TRBV25-1 and J usage is TRBJ1-1; D remains unclear. Germline V gene lookup returns CDR1 MGHDK and CDR2 SYGVNS. V lost 6 bases and J 0 bases, leaving 14 bases between the germline ends. The CDR3 extends over 15 amino acids. In DNA form, the CDR3 reads TGTGCCAGCAGACTGTCGGAGGTGGTGAACACTGAAGCTTTCTTT. Amino acids: CASRLSEVVNTEAFF. Using reference TRBV25-1 and TRBJ1-1 for the parts outside the CDR3, the full variable domain is EADIYQTPRYLVIGTGKKITLECSQTMGHDKMYWYQQDPGMELHLIHYSYGVNSTEKGDLSSESTVSRIRTEHFPLTLESARPSHTSQYLCASRLSEVVNTEAFFGQGTRLTVV.

The V call is TRBV2, the J call TRBJ1-5; no reliable D call. The CDR3 contains 14 residues. Germline CDR1 is SNHLY and CDR2 is FYNNEI. V lost 5 bases to trimming and J lost 5 bases, with 13 bases between them. CDR3 in amino acids: CASSLRLMDQPQHF. The DNA for the CDR3 is TGTGCCAGCAGTCTGAGGCTGATGGATCAGCCCCAGCATTTT.

This chain uses TRBV5-1 with TRBJ2-3, with D hard to call. V was shortened by 4 bases and J by 0 bases, with 9 bases between the two germline ends. In germline, CDR1 is SGHRS, CDR2 YFSETQ. The CDR3 has 14 amino acids. CDR3 sequence (DNA): TGCGCCAGCAGCCTAGACGGAAGCACAGATACGCAGTATTTT. It yields the protein CASSLDGSTDTQYF.

In DNA, the CDR3 is TGTGCCAGCAGTTACCCATATTACAACATAGGAGCTGAAGCTTTCTTT. Its translation is CASSYPYYNIGAEAFF. The J gene is TRBJ1-1, the V gene TRBV6-2 or TRBV6-3; the D is unclear. The CDR3 has 16 amino acids. Trimming cost V 2 bases and J 6 bases, with 19 bases left between them. The germline gives CDR1 MNHEY, CDR2 SVGEGT.

The chain is built from TRBV28 and TRBJ2-7, with 9 bases that match TRBD1. This CDR3 is 14 amino acids long. Germline CDR1 and CDR2: MDHEN and SYDVKM. The V gene end was trimmed by 7 bases and the J gene end by 2 bases; junction bases not matched to a gene: 6. The CDR3 reads CASTYRQGAYEQYF. The CDR3 nucleotides read TGTGCCAGCACCTACAGACAGGGGGCCTACGAGCAGTACTTC. Together with reference TRBV28 and TRBJ2-7, the CDR3 gives the full variable domain: DVKVTQSSRYLVKRTGEKVFLECVQDMDHENMFWYRQDPGLGLRLIYFSYDVKMKEKGDIPEGYSVSREKKERFSLILESASTNQTSMYLCASTYRQGAYEQYFGPGTRLTVT.

The chain carries TRBV19 and TRBJ2-1, with TRBD2 matching 10 bases. There are 16 residues in the CDR3. With 6 bases clipped from V and 8 bases from J, the junction kept 13 bases outside the gene matches. Germline CDR1 is LNHDA and CDR2 is SQIVND (reference sequence). The CDR3 DNA sequence: TGTGCCAGTAGATGGACCGGGACTAGCGTTTTGGATGAGCAGTTCTTC. Its translation is CASRWTGTSVLDEQFF. The whole variable domain, remainder taken from reference TRBV19 and TRBJ2-1, is DGGITQSPKYLFRKEGQNVTLSCEQNLNHDAMYWYRQDPGQGLRLIYYSQIVNDFQKGDIAEGYSVSREKKESFPLTVTSAQKNPTAFYLCASRWTGTSVLDEQFFGPGTRLTVL.

This chain connects TRBV28 to TRBJ2-2; 10 nucleotides match TRBD1. The V gene's germline CDR1 is MDHEN and CDR2 SYDVKM. After removal of 4 bases from V and 6 bases from J, the junction contained 11 bases not matched to a gene. This CDR3 is 17 amino acids long. The chain's CDR3 is CASSYIPGQGWAGELFF. CDR3 DNA sequence: TGTGCCAGCAGTTATATCCCGGGACAGGGGTGGGCCGGGGAGCTGTTTTTT.

V and J are TRBV7-2 and TRBJ2-1, with D possibly being TRBD1 (5 bases). V gave up 1 base and J gave up 8 bases, with 9 bases separating them. Germline V lookup: CDR1 SGHTA, CDR2 FQGNSA. This CDR3 spans 13 amino acids. The CDR3 loop reads CASSLGPGYEQFF. The CDR3 nucleotides are TGTGCCAGCAGCTTAGGGCCAGGGTATGAGCAGTTCTTC.

The rearrangement uses TRBV18 and TRBJ2-5, with TRBD2 identical over 10 bases. From germline, CDR1 is KGHSH and CDR2 LQKENI. The V and J ends lost 3 bases and 0 bases, in that order; junction bases with no gene match: 1. The CDR3 sequence is 15 residues long. In DNA, the CDR3 is TGTGCCAGCTCACCGGGACTAGCGAACCAAGAGACCCAGTACTTC. This sequence encodes CASSPGLANQETQYF.

Only a few counts were recorded for this clone. The junction departs from germline at one end; a sequencing error may be responsible. V is TRBV7-2 and J is TRBJ2-7, with D possibly being TRBD1 (6 bases). Per germline, CDR1 SGHTA and CDR2 FQGNSA. The CDR3 runs to 14 residues. The CDR3 protein is CASSLAQGNYEQYF. CDR3 DNA: TGTGCCAGCAGCCTAGCTCAGGGGAACTACGAGCAGTACTTC. Full variable domain (outside the CDR3, taken from reference TRBV7-2 and TRBJ2-7): GAGVSQSPSNKVTEKGKDVELRCDPISGHTALYWYRQSLGQGLEFLIYFQGNSAPDKSGLPSDRFSAERTGGSVSTLTIQRTQQEDSAVYLCASSLAQGNYEQYFGPGTRLTVT.

The gene calls are TRBV5-8 and TRBJ1-4, with 12 bases matching TRBD1. CDR1 is SGHTS and CDR2 is YDEGEE in the germline V gene. This CDR3 region has 16 residues. Germline trimming cut 0 bases from V and 8 bases from J; bases unmatched to any gene: 5. In nucleotides, the CDR3 is TGTGCCAGCAGCTTGGCGTGGGGACAGGGGGCGGAAAAACTGTTTTTT. Translated: CASSLAWGQGAEKLFF.

The rearrangement joins TRBV15 to TRBJ2-1, with 7 positions matching TRBD1. This CDR3 has 14 residues. CDR1 and CDR2 from the germline V gene are LNHNV and YYDKDF (reference sequence). Unmatched junction bases numbered 8, after V lost 3 bases and J lost 9 bases. The CDR3 reads CATSSRQGASEQFF. As DNA, the CDR3 is TGTGCCACCAGCAGTAGACAGGGTGCTAGTGAGCAGTTCTTC.

The DNA of the CDR3 is TGTGCCAGCTCCCTCCCTCTAGCGGGAGGGCCGGGAGAGCAGTACTTC. Amino acids: CASSLPLAGGPGEQYF. The chain links TRBV28 to TRBJ2-7; the match to TRBD2 covers 12 bases. Germline-derived CDR1 and CDR2 are MDHEN and SYDVKM. V gave up 8 bases and J gave up 7 bases; unmatched junction bases: 15. The length of the CDR3 is 16 residues.

This clone was found a few times. This chain uses TRBV28 with TRBJ1-2, with 8 bases lining up with TRBD1. The germline V gene encodes CDR1 MDHEN and CDR2 SYDVKM. This CDR3 is 16 amino acids long. V was clipped by 7 bases and J by 3 bases; unmatched bases: 13. The CDR3 nucleotides read TGTGCCAGCACCTTGTCCTCTATGGACAGGGACTATGGCTACACCTTC. Its translation is CASTLSSMDRDYGYTF.

This chain links TRBV5-4 with TRBJ2-7; 8 bases map to TRBD1. V shed 0 bases and J 1 base; nucleotides not matched to a gene: 3. There are 15 residues in the CDR3. CDR1 is SGHNT and CDR2 is YYREEE in the germline V gene (reference sequence). The CDR3 bases are TGTGCCAGCAGCTTGGGACAGGGGAATTCCTACGAGCAGTACTTC. Its translation is CASSLGQGNSYEQYF.

This clone was found many times. The V call is TRBV28, the J call TRBJ2-1; possibly TRBD2 for D (6 bases). The CDR3 has 12 amino acids. Germline assignment: CDR1 MDHEN and CDR2 SYDVKM. Trimming took 5 bases from V and 10 from J, leaving 12 bases between them. CDR3 residues: CASSRLVNEQFF. The CDR3 nucleotides are TGTGCCAGCAGTCGACTAGTAAACGAGCAGTTCTTC.

V usage is TRBV11-3 and J usage is TRBJ2-3; maybe TRBD2 (6 bases). This CDR3 contains 14 residues. V was cut by 5 bases and J by 1 base, with 10 bases left in between. Per germline, CDR1 SGHNT and CDR2 YENEEA. The CDR3 spells CASSPQRGTDTQYF. The CDR3 bases are TGTGCCAGCAGCCCGCAGCGGGGCACAGATACGCAGTATTTT.

This sequence joins TRBV5-1 and TRBJ2-7; no reliable D call. Trimming shortened V by 6 bases and J by 7 bases, and 14 bases separated the two germline ends. The CDR3 loop spans 12 amino acids. Germline CDR1 reads SGHRS; CDR2 reads YFSETQ. The CDR3 loop reads CASKSHTTEQYF. The CDR3 nucleotides read TGCGCCAGCAAATCCCACACCACGGAGCAGTACTTC.

This clone was detected once. The gene calls are TRBV3-1 (or the pseudogene TRBV3-2) and TRBJ1-1, with D tentatively TRBD1 (5 bases). Trimming pared 3 bases from V and 4 bases from J, leaving 12 bases between. The germline V gene has CDR1 LGHDT and CDR2 YNNKEL (reference sequence). The CDR3 covers 14 residues. The CDR3 DNA follows: TGTGCCAGCAGCCAGTTGTTAGGGGCCACTGAAGCTTTCTTT. Translation gives CASSQLLGATEAFF.